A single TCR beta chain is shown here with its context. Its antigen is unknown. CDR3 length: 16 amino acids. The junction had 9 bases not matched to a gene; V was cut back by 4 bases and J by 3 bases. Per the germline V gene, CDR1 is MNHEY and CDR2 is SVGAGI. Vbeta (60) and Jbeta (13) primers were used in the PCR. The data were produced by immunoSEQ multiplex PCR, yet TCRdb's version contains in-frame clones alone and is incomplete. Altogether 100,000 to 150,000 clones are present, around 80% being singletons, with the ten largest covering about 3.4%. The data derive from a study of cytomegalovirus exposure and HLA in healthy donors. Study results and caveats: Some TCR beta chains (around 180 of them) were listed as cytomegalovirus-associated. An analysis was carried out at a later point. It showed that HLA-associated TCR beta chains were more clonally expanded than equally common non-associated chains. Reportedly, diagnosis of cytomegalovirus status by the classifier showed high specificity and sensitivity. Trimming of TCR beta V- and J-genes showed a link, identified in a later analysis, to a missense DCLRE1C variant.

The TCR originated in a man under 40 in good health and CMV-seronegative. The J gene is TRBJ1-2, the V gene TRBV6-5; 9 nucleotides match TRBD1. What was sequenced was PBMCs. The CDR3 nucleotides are TGTGCCAGCAGTTTTACAGGGACAGGGATCGACTATGGCTACACCTTC. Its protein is CASSFTGTGIDYGYTF.